The 8 T cell receptor beta chains given below trace back to one sample, sequenced in a study of blood T cell repertoires in COVID-19. Assay used: immunoSEQ multiplex PCR; TCRdb lists only in-frame clones, some missing. The table has around 250,000 clones, 85% seen once. The specimen sequenced was PBMCs or T cells enriched from blood (not recorded which). These receptors came from a woman between 45 and 65 years old with acute COVID-19.

J is TRBJ1-2 and V is TRBV7-2; D gene unclear. This CDR3 contains 14 residues. Germline CDR1 and CDR2: SGHTA and FQGNSA. Trimming stripped 4 bases from V and 2 bases from J, with 11 bases between. The CDR3 is CASSSNGRNYGYTF. The CDR3 coding sequence is TGTGCCAGCAGCTCTAATGGGAGGAACTATGGCTACACCTTC.

This chain uses TRBV6-1 with TRBJ2-7; TRBD2 matches at 7 bases. Germline V gene lookup returns CDR1 MNHNS and CDR2 SASEGT. The CDR3 runs to 13 residues. With V trimmed by 3 bases and J by 6 bases, 5 bases remained unmatched. DNA of the CDR3: TGTGCCAGCAGTGAGCAGAGGGAGGGCGAGCAGTACTTC. Encoded protein: CASSEQREGEQYF.

The chain has TRBV19 and TRBJ1-2; D unresolved. The CDR3 contains 12 residues. With 11 bases removed from V and 5 bases from J, the gap between germline ends came to 15 bases. In germline, CDR1 is LNHDA, CDR2 SQIVND (reference sequence). In DNA form, the CDR3 reads TGTGCCGCCTGGGCCGGCCGATATGGCTACACCTTC. Translation: CAAWAGRYGYTF.

V and J are TRBV6-2 or TRBV6-3 and TRBJ2-1; 13 bases line up with TRBD2. Trimming at V came to 4 bases and at J to 0 bases, leaving 3 bases not matched to a gene. This CDR3 region has 17 residues. The germline gives CDR1 MNHEY, CDR2 SVGEGT. DNA for the CDR3: TGTGCCAGCAGTTCACGGACTAGCGGGAGCTCCTACAATGAGCAGTTCTTC. This sequence encodes CASSSRTSGSSYNEQFF.

This clone was found once. The chain has TRBV7-2 and TRBJ2-3, with 8 bases matching TRBD2. CDR1 is SGHTA, CDR2 FQGNSA, per germline. Trimming cost V 5 bases and J 1 base; bases outside gene matches: 11. The CDR3 has 17 residues. CDR3: CASSPAGGGHRTDTQYF. The CDR3 nucleotides read TGTGCCAGCAGCCCAGCCGGGGGGGGGCATCGCACAGATACGCAGTATTTT.

This chain connects TRBV7-2 to TRBJ2-5; a possible D gene is TRBD2 (5 bases). This CDR3 spans 13 amino acids. Trimming took off 5 bases at V and 7 bases at J, with 14 bases between the two ends. Germline-derived CDR1 and CDR2 are SGHTA and FQGNSA. DNA for the CDR3: TGTGCCAGCAGCCCGTTCACAGAGGGGACCCAGTACTTC. It yields the protein CASSPFTEGTQYF.

The V gene is TRBV3-1 (or the pseudogene TRBV3-2), the J gene TRBJ1-1, with 9 bases lining up with TRBD1. The CDR3 extends over 16 amino acids. V was pared by 4 bases and J by 4 bases, with 10 bases of the junction left unmatched. Germline CDR1 reads LGHDT; CDR2 reads YNNKEL (reference sequence). CDR3 protein: CASSPGTGLRSTEAFF. CDR3 nucleotide sequence: TGTGCCAGCAGCCCCGGGACAGGGTTGAGAAGCACTGAAGCTTTCTTT.

This chain uses TRBV20-1 with TRBJ1-6, with D unresolved. The V end lost 3 bases, the J end lost 6 bases, and 9 bases lay between the germline ends. This CDR3 has 13 amino acids. The germline gives CDR1 DFQATT, CDR2 SNEGSKA (reference sequence). The CDR3 DNA reads as TGCAGTGCTAGTCACAGCCTTAATTCACCCCTCCACTTT. Its translation is CSASHSLNSPLHF.